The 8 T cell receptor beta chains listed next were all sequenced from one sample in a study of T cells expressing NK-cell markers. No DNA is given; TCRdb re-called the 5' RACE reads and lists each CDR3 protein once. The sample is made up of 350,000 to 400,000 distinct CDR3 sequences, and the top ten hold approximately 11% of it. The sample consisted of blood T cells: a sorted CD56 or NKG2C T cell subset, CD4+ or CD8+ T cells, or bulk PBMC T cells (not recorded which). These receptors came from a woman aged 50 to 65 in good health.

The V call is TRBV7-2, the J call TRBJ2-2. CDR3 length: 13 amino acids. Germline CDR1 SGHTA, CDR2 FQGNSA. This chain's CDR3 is CASSLSLSGELFF.

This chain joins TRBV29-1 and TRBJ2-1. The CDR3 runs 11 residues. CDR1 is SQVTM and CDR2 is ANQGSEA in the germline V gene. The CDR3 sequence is CSSTVGPEQFF.

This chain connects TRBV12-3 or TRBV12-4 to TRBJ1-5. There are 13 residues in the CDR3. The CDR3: CASSFDRVQPQHF.

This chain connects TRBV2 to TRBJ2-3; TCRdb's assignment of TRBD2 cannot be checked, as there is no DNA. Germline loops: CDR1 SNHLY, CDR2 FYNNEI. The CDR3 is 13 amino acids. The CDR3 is CASKRDLTDTQYF.

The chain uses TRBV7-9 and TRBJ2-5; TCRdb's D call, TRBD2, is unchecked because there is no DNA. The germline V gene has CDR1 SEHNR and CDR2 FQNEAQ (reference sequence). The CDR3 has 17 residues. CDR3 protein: CASSSTRAGIYQETQYF.

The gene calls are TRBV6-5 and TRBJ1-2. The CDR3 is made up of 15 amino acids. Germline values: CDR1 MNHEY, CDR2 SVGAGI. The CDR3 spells CASSYSKKRDYGYTF.

Here the CDR3 reads CASSQEGEVDEQFF. The rearrangement joins TRBV4-2 to TRBJ2-1; checking the TCRdb D call of TRBD1 is not possible without DNA. In germline, CDR1 is LGHNA, CDR2 YNFKEQ. The CDR3 runs 14 residues.

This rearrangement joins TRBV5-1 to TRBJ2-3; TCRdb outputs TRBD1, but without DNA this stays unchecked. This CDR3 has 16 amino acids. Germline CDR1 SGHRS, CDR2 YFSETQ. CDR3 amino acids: CASSRAGTAFTDTQYF.